These 10 T cell receptor beta chains came from one sample sequenced in a study of T cell clonality in common variable immunodeficiency. Assay: immunoSEQ multiplex PCR; the TCRdb copy retains only in-frame clones and omits some. Observed in the sample are about 60,000 clones, none of them singletons. The specimen sequenced was peripheral blood mononuclear cells. The receptors were sampled from a person aged 18 to 75 in good health.

Many counts were recorded for this clone. Read sequence stops 3 residues before the CDR3 end, and the germline J gene provides the missing end. The V gene is TRBV30, the J gene TRBJ2-5, with 7 bases identical to TRBD2. The germline V gene encodes CDR1 GTSNPN and CDR2 SVGIG (reference sequence). Trimming at V came to 6 bases and at J to 5 bases, leaving 6 bases not matched to a gene. CDR3 length: 12 amino acids. The CDR3 protein is CACQMGGETQYF. CDR3 DNA, as far as it was read: TGTGCCTGCCAAATGGGGGGGGAGACC.

This clone was observed at least ten times. The DNA ends 3 residues before the CDR3 does, and the rest of the CDR3 is filled in from the germline J gene. This chain joins TRBV9 and TRBJ2-1; possibly TRBD2 for D (6 bases). From germline, CDR1 is SGDLS and CDR2 YYNGEE. Trimming removed 0 bases from V and 6 bases from J, with 10 bases in between. This CDR3 spans 14 amino acids. This CDR3 reads CASSVGGSGNEQFF. Incomplete CDR3 DNA: TGTGCCAGCAGCGTAGGTGGTAGCGGCAATGAG.

This clone was detected only a few times. The CDR3 end is not reached by the read, which stops 3 residues before it; the germline J gene fills it in. This sequence joins TRBV7-9 and TRBJ2-2; TRBD2 is a possible D gene (6 bases). CDR1 is SEHNR and CDR2 is FQNEAQ in the germline V gene (reference sequence). V was pared by 5 bases and J by 5 bases, with 12 bases between. The CDR3 covers 14 residues. CDR3 region: CASSPGGRTGELFF. The CDR3 bases that were read are TGTGCCAGCAGCCCCGGGGGACGGACCGGGGAG.

This clone has ten or more counts. The read falls 3 residues short of the CDR3 end, and the missing part is taken from the germline J gene. The chain recombines TRBV19 with TRBJ2-1, with no clear D. V was pared by 3 bases and J by 2 bases, with 14 bases between. The CDR3 sequence is 16 residues long. Germline loops: CDR1 LNHDA, CDR2 SQIVND (reference sequence). The CDR3 region is CASSIAARGAYNEQFF. The CDR3 DNA, read in part, is TGTGCCAGTAGTATCGCGGCCCGAGGAGCCTACAATGAG.

This clone was seen repeatedly, ten times or more. The missing CDR3 end, 3 residues past where the read stops, is filled in from the germline J gene. This chain links TRBV13 with TRBJ2-1, with 8 positions matching TRBD2. Germline CDR1 reads PRHDT; CDR2 reads FYEKMQ (reference sequence). V shed 5 bases, J shed 4 bases, and the junction held 10 bases outside the gene matches. The CDR3 is 16 residues long. The CDR3 DNA, read in part, is TGTGCCAGCAGCCAGCAGAGGACTAGCAGTTACAATGAG. It encodes CASSQQRTSSYNE. The whole CDR3 sequence is CASSQQRTSSYNEQFF.

This clone was observed at least ten times. CDR3 DNA, as far as it was read: TGTGCCTGGAGTGACGGACACAGGGGGGGAAACACC. This sequence encodes CAWSDGHRGGNT. The full CDR3 protein is CAWSDGHRGGNTIYF. V gene TRBV30 combines with J gene TRBJ1-3; 8 positions match TRBD1. The DNA ends 3 residues before the CDR3 does, and the rest of the CDR3 is filled in from the germline J gene. Germline trimming cut 1 base from V and 4 bases from J; bases unmatched to any gene: 6. The CDR3 spans 15 residues. The germline V gene has CDR1 GTSNPN and CDR2 SVGIG (reference sequence).

This clone appeared many times. The CDR3 is CASSPGQGRDTEAFF. CDR3 DNA, as far as it was read: TGTGCCAGCTCACCGGGACAGGGGAGAGACACTGAA. The gene calls are TRBV18 and TRBJ1-1; 10 bases map to TRBD1. The read terminates 3 residues before the CDR3 end, so the remaining end is supplied by the germline J gene. V lost 3 bases and J lost 3; bases outside the gene matches: 4. CDR1 is KGHSH, CDR2 LQKENI, per germline. CDR3 length equals 15 residues.

This clone has a count of ten or more. The CDR3 DNA, read in part, is TGTGCCAGCAGCAGTAGCGGGACTTACAATGAG. This translates into CASSSSGTYNE. The CDR3, in full, reads CASSSSGTYNEQFF. The rearrangement joins TRBV7-6 to TRBJ2-1, with 8 bases fitting TRBD2. The sequenced fragment ends 3 residues before the CDR3 boundary, so the rest is inferred from the germline J gene. V lost 5 bases, J lost 4 bases, and 4 bases stayed unmatched. The CDR3 is 14 amino acids. Germline loops: CDR1 SGHVS, CDR2 FNYEAQ.

In this sample, this clone turned up many times. The read terminates 3 residues ahead of where the CDR3 ends, so the germline J gene completes it. The rearrangement uses TRBV7-6 and TRBJ2-3; 11 nucleotides agree with TRBD2. Unmatched junction bases numbered 2, after V lost 6 bases and J lost 0 bases. The germline CDR1 and CDR2 sequences are SGHVS and FNYEAQ. The CDR3 contains 15 residues. CDR3 in amino acids: CASSPSGRSTDTQYF. The CDR3 bases that were read are TGTGCCAGCAGTCCTAGCGGGAGGAGCACAGATACG.

At least ten counts were recorded for this clone. The part of the CDR3 DNA that was read is TGTGCCAGCAGCTTAGAAGTCCAGGGGGCGAACACCGGGGAG. Translated, it gives CASSLEVQGANTGE. Given in full, the CDR3 is CASSLEVQGANTGELFF. The chain recombines TRBV13 with TRBJ2-2; 7 bases line up with TRBD1. The CDR3 is cut off 3 residues early in the read; its end comes from the germline J gene. V trimming: 1 base; J trimming: 0 bases; junction bases outside the gene matches: 5. The CDR3 sequence is 17 residues long. The germline gives CDR1 PRHDT, CDR2 FYEKMQ (reference sequence).